This T cell receptor (beta chain) was sequenced during a study of T-cell reconstitution after alpha-beta-depleted transplantation in children. Preparation of the TCRbeta library involved a method that used unique molecular identifiers. MiXCR, applied by TCRdb to the PCR reads, yields one record per CDR3 protein. This sample has hundreds of thousands of distinct CDR3 sequences, with about 16% found just once. The CDR3 totals 17 residues. V dropped 0 bases and J dropped 6 bases, with 19 bases sitting between them. The germline V gene encodes CDR1 LGHNA and CDR2 YSLEER. Study-level points and caveats: Alpha-beta T cells about two months after transplant reportedly derived from several hundred expanded graft clones. T-cell numbers and diversity one year post-transplant derived largely from freshly generated T cells.

This clonotype was counted only a few times. No antigen is known for it. The material sequenced was PBMCs, mostly from graft donor cells, taken 360 days after TCRalphabeta/CD19-depleted stem cell transplant. The source of this sequence is a boy in the first two years of life who had a stem cell transplant for Wiskott-Aldrich syndrome, so the T cells may come from the graft donor. J is TRBJ2-3 and V is TRBV4-3, with a weak D call TRBD2 (6 bases). The CDR3 protein is CASSQDQAGPLSDTQYF. The CDR3 region has the DNA TGCGCCAGCAGCCAAGACCAAGCGGGCCCACTCAGTGATACGCAGTATTTT.